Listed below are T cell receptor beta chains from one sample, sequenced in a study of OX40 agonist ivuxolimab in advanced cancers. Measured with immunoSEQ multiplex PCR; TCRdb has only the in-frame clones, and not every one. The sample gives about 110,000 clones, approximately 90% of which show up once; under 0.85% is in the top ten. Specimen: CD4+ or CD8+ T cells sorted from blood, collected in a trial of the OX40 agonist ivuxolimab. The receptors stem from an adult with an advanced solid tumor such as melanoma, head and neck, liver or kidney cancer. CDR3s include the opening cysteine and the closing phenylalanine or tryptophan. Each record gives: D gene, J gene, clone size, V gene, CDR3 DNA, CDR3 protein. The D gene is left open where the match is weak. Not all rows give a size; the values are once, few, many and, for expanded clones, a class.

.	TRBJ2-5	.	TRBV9	TGTGCCAGCAGCCCTCTGACAGGGAGGTGGCAAGAGACCCAGTACTTC	CASSPLTGRWQETQYF
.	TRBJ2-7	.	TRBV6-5	TGTGCCAGCAGGAGGGACTCACTGGCCGAGCAGTACTTC	CASRRDSLAEQYF
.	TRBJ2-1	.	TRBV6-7	TGTGCCAGCAGTTACGGTATAGTACAGTACAATGAGCAGTTCTTC	CASSYGIVQYNEQFF
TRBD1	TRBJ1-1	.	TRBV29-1	TGCAGCGCTAAGGGACAGACGATGAACACTGAAGCTTTCTTT	CSAKGQTMNTEAFF
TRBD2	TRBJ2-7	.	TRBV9	TGTGCCAGCAGCGTAGACCAACCGGGACTAGGGAGCTCCTACGAGCAGTACTTC	CASSVDQPGLGSSYEQYF
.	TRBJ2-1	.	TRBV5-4	TGTGCCAGCAAGTCTGAAGGGGCGAACAATGAGCAGTTCTTC	CASKSEGANNEQFF
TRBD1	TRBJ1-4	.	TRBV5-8	TGTGCCAGCAGCTTCGCCAGGGGGCGGGATGAAAAACTGTTTTTT	CASSFARGRDEKLFF
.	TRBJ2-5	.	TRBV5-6	TGTGCCAGCAGCTTTACGAGTCAAGAGACCCAGTACTTC	CASSFTSQETQYF
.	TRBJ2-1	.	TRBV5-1	TGCGCCAGCAGCTTTTTACCCCAGGACAACTACAATGAGCAGTTCTTC	CASSFLPQDNYNEQFF
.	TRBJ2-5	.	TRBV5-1	TGCGCCAGCAGCTTGGGTATGCAGGGCGGGCAAGAGACCCAGTACTTC	CASSLGMQGGQETQYF
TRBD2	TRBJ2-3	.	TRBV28	TGTGCCAGCAGTTTACTAGCGGGAGAGGGGACCCCCACAGATACGCAGTATTTT	CASSLLAGEGTPTDTQYF
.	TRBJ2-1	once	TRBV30	TGTGCCTGGGACAGATACAATGAGCAGTTCTTC	CAWDRYNEQFF
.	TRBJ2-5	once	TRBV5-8	TGTGCCAGCAGCTTCTTAGTGGGGGATCAAGAGACCCAGTACTTC	CASSFLVGDQETQYF
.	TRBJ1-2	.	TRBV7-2	TGTGCCAGCAGCTTAGCACAGGGACGGTCCCTCTACTATGGCTACACCTTC	CASSLAQGRSLYYGYTF
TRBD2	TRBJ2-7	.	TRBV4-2	TGTGCCAGCAGCCAAGGGCTAGCGGGTAATTCCTACGAGCAGTACTTC	CASSQGLAGNSYEQYF
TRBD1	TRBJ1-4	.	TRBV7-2	TGTGCCAGCAGATCAAACCGGGACAGGGGGAATGAAAAACTGTTTTTT	CASRSNRDRGNEKLFF
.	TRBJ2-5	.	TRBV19	TGTGCCAGTAGTTCGCACTCCCGGGAAGCTATGGAGACCCAGTACTTC	CASSSHSREAMETQYF
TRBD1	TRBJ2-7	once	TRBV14	TGTGCCAGCCCCTCCGGACAGGGGGCCTACGAGCAGTACTTC	CASPSGQGAYEQYF
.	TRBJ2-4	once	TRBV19	TGTGCCAGTAGTATAGAACCGGGGGCGGTAAACATTCAGTACTTC	CASSIEPGAVNIQYF
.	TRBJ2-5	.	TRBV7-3	TGTGCCAGCAGCCCTAGCCCCCGAGAGACCCAGTACTTC	CASSPSPRETQYF
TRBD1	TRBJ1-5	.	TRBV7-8	TGTGCCAGCAGCTTAGTGGGCGGACAGGGTAATAGCAATCAGCCCCAGCATTTT	CASSLVGGQGNSNQPQHF
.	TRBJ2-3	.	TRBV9	TGTGCCAGCAGCGCCTCGTTTCCAACCACAGATACGCAGTATTTT	CASSASFPTTDTQYF
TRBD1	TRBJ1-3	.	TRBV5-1	TGCGCCAGCAGCATATACCGGGACAGGGTCTACACCATATATTTT	CASSIYRDRVYTIYF
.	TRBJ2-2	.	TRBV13	TGTGCCAGCAGCCGAACAGGGTCCACCGGGGAGCTGTTTTTT	CASSRTGSTGELFF
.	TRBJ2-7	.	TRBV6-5	TGTGCCAGCAGTTACTCGAGGCAGGGTTACGAGCAGTACTTC	CASSYSRQGYEQYF
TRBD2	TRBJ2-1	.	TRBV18	TGTGCCAGCTCACCAGGAATAGCGGGGAGTCGTAATGAGCAGTTCTTC	CASSPGIAGSRNEQFF
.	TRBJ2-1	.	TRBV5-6	TGTGCCAGCAGCTCCGTCCGGGGGGCCGGCTCCTACAATGAGCAGTTCTTC	CASSSVRGAGSYNEQFF
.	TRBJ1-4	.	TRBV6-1	TGTGCCAGCATCAAACCGGCAACTAATGAAAAACTGTTTTTT	CASIKPATNEKLFF
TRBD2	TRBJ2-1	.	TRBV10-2	TGCGCCAGCAGTCCCGGGACTAGCGGGAAGGGGCCGTTCTTC	CASSPGTSGKGPFF
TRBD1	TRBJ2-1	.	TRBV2	TGTGCCAGCATAATAGGGACAGCCAACAATGAGCAGTTCTTC	CASIIGTANNEQFF
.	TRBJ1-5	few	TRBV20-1	TGCAGTGCTGGAGAAGGGCAGCCCCAGCATTTT	CSAGEGQPQHF
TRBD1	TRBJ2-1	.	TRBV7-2	TGTGCCAGCAGCACAAGCCTCGGACAGGGCGTGTATGAGCAGTTCTTC	CASSTSLGQGVYEQFF
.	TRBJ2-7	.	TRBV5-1	TGCGCCAGCAGCTCGGCCCGGGACTCTGAGCAGTACTTC	CASSSARDSEQYF
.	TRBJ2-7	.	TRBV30	TGTGCCTGTGTTGCTAGGGACGAGCAGTACTTC	CACVARDEQYF
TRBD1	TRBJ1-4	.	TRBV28	TGTGCCAGCACCACCCCCCGGGACAGGGTGGGGGCAACTAATGAAAAACTGTTTTTT	CASTTPRDRVGATNEKLFF
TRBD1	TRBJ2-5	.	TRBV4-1	TGCGCCAGCAGCCTTTCGGGACAGGGCCGAGAGACCCAGTACTTC	CASSLSGQGRETQYF
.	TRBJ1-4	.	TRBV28	TGTGCCAGCAGTCTATGGACACTTACAACTAATGAAAAACTGTTTTTT	CASSLWTLTTNEKLFF
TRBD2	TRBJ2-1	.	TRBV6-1	TGTGCCAGCGAGCGGGGGGCTAACGGAAATGAGCAGTTCTTC	CASERGANGNEQFF
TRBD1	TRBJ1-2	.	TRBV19	TGTGCCAGTAGTATAGCAGGGGGCTGGGCTCGTGACTATGGCTACACCTTC	CASSIAGGWARDYGYTF
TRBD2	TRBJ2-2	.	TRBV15	TGTGCCACCAGCAGAGAAGCGGGAGGTGGTGGCGGGGAGCTGTTTTTT	CATSREAGGGGGELFF
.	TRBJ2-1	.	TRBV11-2	TGTGCCAGCAGCTTAGCTCTAGCCCAGGAGCAGTTCTTC	CASSLALAQEQFF
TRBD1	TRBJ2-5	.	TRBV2	TGTGCCAGCAGTGAAGCCGGGCAGGGGGCTGAGACCCAGTACTTC	CASSEAGQGAETQYF
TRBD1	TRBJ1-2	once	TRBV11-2	TGTGCCAGCAGCTTAGCCAGGGGACAGGGTGGCGGCTACACCTTC	CASSLARGQGGGYTF
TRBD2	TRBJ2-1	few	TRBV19	TGTGCCAGTAGTATTGCTAGCGGGGGTTCCTACAATGAGCAGTTCTTC	CASSIASGGSYNEQFF
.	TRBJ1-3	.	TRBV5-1	TGCGCCAGCAGCCTGGACGAGTTCTCTGGAAACACCATATATTTT	CASSLDEFSGNTIYF
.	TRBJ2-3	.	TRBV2	TGTGCCAGCGGGCTAGGTAGTACAGATACGCAGTATTTT	CASGLGSTDTQYF